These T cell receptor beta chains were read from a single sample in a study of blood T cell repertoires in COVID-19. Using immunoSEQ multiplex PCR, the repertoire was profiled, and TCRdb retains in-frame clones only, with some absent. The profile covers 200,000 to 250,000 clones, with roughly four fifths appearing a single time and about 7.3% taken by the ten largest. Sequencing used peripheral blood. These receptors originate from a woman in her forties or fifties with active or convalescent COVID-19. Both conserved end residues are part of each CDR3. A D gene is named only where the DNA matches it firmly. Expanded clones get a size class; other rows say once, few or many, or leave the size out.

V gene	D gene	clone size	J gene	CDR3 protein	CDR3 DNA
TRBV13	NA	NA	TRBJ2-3	CASSSRSLTDTQYF	TGTGCCAGCAGCTCGAGATCGCTCACAGATACGCAGTATTTT
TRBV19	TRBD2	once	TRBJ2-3	CASSIGTSGDITDTQYF	TGTGCCAGTAGTATCGGGACTAGCGGAGACATCACAGATACGCAGTATTTT
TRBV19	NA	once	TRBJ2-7	CASSIGSRGYEQYF	TGTGCCAGTAGTATCGGGTCGCGAGGTTACGAGCAGTACTTC
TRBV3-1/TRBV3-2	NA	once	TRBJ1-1	CASSPGGAHTEAFF	TGTGCCAGCAGCCCGGGGGGGGCGCATACTGAAGCTTTCTTT
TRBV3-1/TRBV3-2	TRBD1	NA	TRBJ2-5	CASRGGPQGAQTQYF	TGTGCCAGCAGGGGGGGCCCCCAGGGGGCGCAGACCCAGTACTTC
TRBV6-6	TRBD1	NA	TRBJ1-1	CASSRQGLGTEAFF	TGTGCCAGCAGTAGACAGGGTTTAGGTACTGAAGCTTTCTTT
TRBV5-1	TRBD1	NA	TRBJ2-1	CASKRDRSNEQFF	TGCGCCAGCAAAAGGGACAGATCCAATGAGCAGTTCTTC
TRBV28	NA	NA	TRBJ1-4	CASSSGSNEKLFF	TGTGCCAGCAGCTCAGGCTCTAATGAAAAACTGTTTTTT
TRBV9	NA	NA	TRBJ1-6	CASSQGTNSPLHF	TGTGCCAGCAGCCAGGGGACGAATTCACCCCTCCACTTT
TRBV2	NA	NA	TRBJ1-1	CASSAYLNTEAFF	TGTGCCAGCAGCGCGTACTTGAACACTGAAGCTTTCTTT
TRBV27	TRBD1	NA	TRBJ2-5	CASSLWTGAQETQYF	TGTGCCAGCAGTTTATGGACAGGGGCCCAAGAGACCCAGTACTTC
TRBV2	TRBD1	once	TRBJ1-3	CASSERQGSENTIYF	TGTGCCAGCAGTGAAAGACAGGGAAGTGAAAACACCATATATTTT
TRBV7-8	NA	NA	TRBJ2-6	CASSLGLNSGANVLTF	TGTGCCAGCAGCTTAGGACTCAACTCTGGGGCCAACGTCCTGACTTTC
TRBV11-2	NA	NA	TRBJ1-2	CASMNRAGIYGYTF	TGTGCCAGCATGAACAGGGCTGGGATCTATGGCTACACCTTC
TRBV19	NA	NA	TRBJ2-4	CASSAPLVKNIQYF	TGTGCCAGTAGTGCCCCGCTAGTGAAAAACATTCAGTACTTC
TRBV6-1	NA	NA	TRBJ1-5	CASSEQGLGDQPQHF	TGTGCCAGCAGTGAACAGGGCCTTGGGGATCAGCCCCAGCATTTT
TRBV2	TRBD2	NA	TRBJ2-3	CASRGAIAGDWSTDTQYF	TGTGCCAGCAGAGGAGCAATAGCGGGGGATTGGAGCACAGATACGCAGTATTTT
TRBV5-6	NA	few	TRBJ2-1	CASSLSVGLYNEQFF	TGTGCCAGCAGCTTGTCCGTCGGGTTATACAATGAGCAGTTCTTC
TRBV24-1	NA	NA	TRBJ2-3	CATSDPQGPTQYF	TGTGCCACCAGTGATCCTCAGGGTCCTACGCAGTATTTT
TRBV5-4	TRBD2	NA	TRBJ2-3	CASSLTGGYADTQYF	TGTGCCAGCAGCTTGACGGGAGGCTATGCAGATACGCAGTATTTT
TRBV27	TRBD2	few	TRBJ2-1	CASSLVGLAVPSSYNEQFF	TGTGCCAGCAGCCTTGTGGGACTAGCGGTTCCTAGCTCCTACAATGAGCAGTTCTTC
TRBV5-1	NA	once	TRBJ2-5	CASSLDVRETQYF	TGCGCCAGCAGCTTGGATGTGCGAGAGACCCAGTACTTC
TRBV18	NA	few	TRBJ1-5	CASSPRTASNSNQPQHF	TGTGCCAGCTCACCCCGGACAGCGTCTAATAGCAATCAGCCCCAGCATTTT
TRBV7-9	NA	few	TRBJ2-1	CASSFRGNEQFF	TGTGCCAGCAGCTTTCGGGGGAATGAGCAGTTCTTC
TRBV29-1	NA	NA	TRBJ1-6	CSVASQGGSPLHF	TGCAGCGTTGCGAGTCAGGGTGGGTCACCCCTCCACTTT
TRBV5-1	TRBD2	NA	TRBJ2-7	CASSLGTSGIYEQYF	TGCGCCAGCAGCTTGGGGACTAGCGGCATCTACGAGCAGTACTTC
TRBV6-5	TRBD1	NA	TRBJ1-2	CASRLGQPPDYGYTF	TGTGCCAGCAGACTGGGACAGCCCCCCGACTATGGCTACACCTTC
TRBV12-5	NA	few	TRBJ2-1	CASGLVLSGEQFF	TGTGCTAGTGGTTTGGTACTGTCGGGTGAGCAGTTCTTC
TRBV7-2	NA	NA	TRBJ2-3	CASSLVWGPGTDTQYF	TGTGCCAGCAGCTTAGTGTGGGGCCCCGGCACAGATACGCAGTATTTT
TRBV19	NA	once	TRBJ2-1	CASSLSRSSYNEQFF	TGTGCCAGTAGCCTATCTAGAAGCTCCTACAATGAGCAGTTCTTC
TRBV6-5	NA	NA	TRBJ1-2	CASSKRGGQYGYTF	TGTGCCAGCAGTAAAAGGGGGGGGCAGTATGGCTACACCTTC
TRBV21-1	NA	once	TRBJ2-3	CASSKVAGGTDTQYF	NA
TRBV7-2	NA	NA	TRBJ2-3	CASTDGGSGTDTQYF	TGTGCCAGCACCGACGGGGGTAGCGGCACAGATACGCAGTATTTT
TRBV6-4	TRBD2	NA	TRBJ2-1	CASSALAGGYEQFF	TGTGCCAGCAGTGCTCTAGCGGGAGGGTATGAGCAGTTCTTC
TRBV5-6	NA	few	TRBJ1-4	CASSLTTAGGEKLFF	TGTGCCAGCAGCCTAACGACGGCAGGTGGAGAAAAACTGTTTTTT
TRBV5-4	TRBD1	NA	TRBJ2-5	CASRARTGSGETQYF	TGTGCCAGCAGGGCCCGGACAGGGAGCGGAGAGACCCAGTACTTC
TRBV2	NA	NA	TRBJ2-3	CASSSSTSTDTQYF	TGTGCCAGCAGTAGTTCCACTAGCACAGATACGCAGTATTTT
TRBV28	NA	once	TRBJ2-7	CASSRREPYEQYF	TGTGCCAGCAGTCGCCGGGAGCCCTACGAGCAGTACTTC
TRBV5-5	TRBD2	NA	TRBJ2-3	CASTPGGGDTQYF	TGTGCCAGCACCCCGGGGGGGGGAGATACGCAGTATTTT
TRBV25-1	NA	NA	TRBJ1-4	CAAAGGSFSKLFF	TGTGCCGCAGCCGGGGGAAGCTTTTCGAAACTGTTTTTT
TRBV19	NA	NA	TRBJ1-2	CASSMGTAYGYTF	TGTGCCAGTAGTATGGGGACTGCCTATGGCTACACCTTC
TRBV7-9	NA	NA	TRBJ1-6	CASSTAGGNSPLHF	TGTGCCAGCAGCACGGCGGGGGGGAATTCACCCCTCCACTTT
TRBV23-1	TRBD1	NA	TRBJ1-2	CASSQSNAGTVGLDYGYTF	TGCGCCAGCAGTCAATCTAACGCCGGGACAGTCGGGTTGGACTATGGCTACACCTTC
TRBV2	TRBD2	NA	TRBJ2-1	CASTGLADNEQFF	TGTGCTAGTACGGGACTAGCCGACAATGAGCAGTTCTTC